This TCR beta chain was recovered during a study of post-analysis software for immune sequencing data. Study-wide context: Secondary progressive, relapsing-remitting and progressive-relapsing multiple sclerosis were among the included disease courses.

Regarding this clonotype: Antigen specificity is unknown.

Findings of the study overall: F measure clustering grouped samples strongly by preparation batch. With TRBV5-6, TRBV5-1 and TRBV20-1 included, 4 or 5 TRBV segments were more frequent in patients than in controls. Significantly lower normalized Chao1 diversity was found in patients with multiple sclerosis relative to controls.

CDR3 length: 16 residues. V shed 7 bases, J shed 2 bases, and the junction held 9 bases outside the gene matches. CDR1 MDHEN and CDR2 SYDVKM come from the germline V gene. Unique molecular identifiers were built into the TCR beta cDNA libraries. The authors obtained roughly 0.5 million cDNA molecules from approximately 1 to 10 million T cells. TCRdb re-derived calls from the PCR reads in MiXCR, one entry per CDR3 protein. Seen here are 750,000 to 900,000 distinct CDR3 sequences, about 43% observed once, and the top ten hold 4.9%. Material: blood. This TCR derives from a girl between 5 and 17 years old with multiple sclerosis. The chain carries TRBV28 and TRBJ2-5, with TRBD2 matching 11 bases. CDR3 nucleotides: TGTGCCAGCACACCGGAACTAGCGGGAGTTCAAGAGACCCAGTACTTC. The encoded protein is CASTPELAGVQETQYF.